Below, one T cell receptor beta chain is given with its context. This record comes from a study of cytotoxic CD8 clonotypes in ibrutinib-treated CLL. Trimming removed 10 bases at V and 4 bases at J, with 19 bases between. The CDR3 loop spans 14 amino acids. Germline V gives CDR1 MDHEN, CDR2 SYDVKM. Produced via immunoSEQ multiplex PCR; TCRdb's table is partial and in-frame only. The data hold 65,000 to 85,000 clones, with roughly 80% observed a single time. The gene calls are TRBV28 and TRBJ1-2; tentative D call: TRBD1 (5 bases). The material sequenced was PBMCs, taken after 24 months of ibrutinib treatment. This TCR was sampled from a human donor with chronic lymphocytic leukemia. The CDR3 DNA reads TGTGCCACCAGCCAGGAAGGGACGCCCTATGGCTACACCTTC. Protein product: CATSQEGTPYGYTF.